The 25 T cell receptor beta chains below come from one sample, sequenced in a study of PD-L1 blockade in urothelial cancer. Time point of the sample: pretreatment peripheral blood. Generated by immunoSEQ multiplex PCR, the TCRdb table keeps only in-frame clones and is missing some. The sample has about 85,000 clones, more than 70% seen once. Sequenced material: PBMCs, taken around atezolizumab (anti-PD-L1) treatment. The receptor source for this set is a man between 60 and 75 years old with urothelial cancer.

DNA for the CDR3: TGTGCCACCAGCTCTGGGACAGAACTAGCCAAAAACATTCAGTACTTC. It translates to CATSSGTELAKNIQYF. The chain uses TRBV15 and TRBJ2-4, with 7 bases lining up with TRBD1. The junction had 7 bases not matched to a gene; V was cut back by 5 bases and J by 0 bases. This CDR3 comprises 16 residues. The germline gives CDR1 LNHNV, CDR2 YYDKDF (reference sequence).

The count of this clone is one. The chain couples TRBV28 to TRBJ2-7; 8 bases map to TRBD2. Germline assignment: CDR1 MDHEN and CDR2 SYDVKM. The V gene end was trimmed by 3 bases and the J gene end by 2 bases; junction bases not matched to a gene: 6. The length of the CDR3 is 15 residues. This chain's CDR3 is CASSLTGTRPYEQYF. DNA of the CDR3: TGTGCCAGCAGTTTGACCGGGACTAGACCCTACGAGCAGTACTTC.

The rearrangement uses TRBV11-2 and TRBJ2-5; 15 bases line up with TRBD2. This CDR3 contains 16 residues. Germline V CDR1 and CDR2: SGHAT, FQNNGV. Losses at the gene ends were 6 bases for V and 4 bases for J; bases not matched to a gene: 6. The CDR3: CASSWTSGGAAETQYF. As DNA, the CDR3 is TGTGCCAGCAGTTGGACTAGCGGGGGGGCCGCAGAGACCCAGTACTTC.

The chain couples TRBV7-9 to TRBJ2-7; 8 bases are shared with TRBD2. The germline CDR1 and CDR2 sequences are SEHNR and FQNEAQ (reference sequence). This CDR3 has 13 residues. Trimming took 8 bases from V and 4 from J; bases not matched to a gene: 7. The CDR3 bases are TGTGCCAGCGAGCGGGAGCGGTTTTACGAGCAGTACTTC. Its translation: CASERERFYEQYF.

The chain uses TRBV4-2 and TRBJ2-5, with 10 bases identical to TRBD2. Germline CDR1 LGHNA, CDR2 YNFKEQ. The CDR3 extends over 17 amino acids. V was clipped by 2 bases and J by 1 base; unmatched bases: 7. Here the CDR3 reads CASSQLLAGARQETQYF. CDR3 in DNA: TGTGCCAGCAGCCAACTTCTAGCGGGGGCACGCCAAGAGACCCAGTACTTC.

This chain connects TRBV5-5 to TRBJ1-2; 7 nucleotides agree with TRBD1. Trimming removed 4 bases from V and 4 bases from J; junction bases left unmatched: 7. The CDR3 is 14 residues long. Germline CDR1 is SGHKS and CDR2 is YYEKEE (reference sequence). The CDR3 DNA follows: TGTGCCAGCAGCCCACCGGGACAGACCTATGGCTACACCTTC. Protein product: CASSPPGQTYGYTF.

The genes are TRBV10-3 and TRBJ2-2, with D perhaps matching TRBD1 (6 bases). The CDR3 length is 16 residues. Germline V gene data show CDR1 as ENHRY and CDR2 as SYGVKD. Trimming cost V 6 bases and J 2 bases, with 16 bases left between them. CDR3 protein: CAISIGGQQNTGELFF. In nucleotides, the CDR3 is TGTGCCATCAGCATAGGAGGACAGCAAAACACCGGGGAGCTGTTTTTT.

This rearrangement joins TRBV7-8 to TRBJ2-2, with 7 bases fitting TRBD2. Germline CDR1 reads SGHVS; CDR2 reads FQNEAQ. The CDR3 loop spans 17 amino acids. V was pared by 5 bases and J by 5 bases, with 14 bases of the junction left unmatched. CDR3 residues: CASSPSRLAPGTGELFF. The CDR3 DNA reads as TGTGCCAGCAGCCCCTCCCGACTAGCCCCGGGGACCGGGGAGCTGTTTTTT.

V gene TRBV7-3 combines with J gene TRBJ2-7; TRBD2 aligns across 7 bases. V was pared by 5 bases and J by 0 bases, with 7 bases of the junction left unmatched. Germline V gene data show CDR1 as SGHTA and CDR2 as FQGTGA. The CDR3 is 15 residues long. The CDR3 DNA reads TGTGCCAGCAGCCCCGAGGGAGGGAGCTCCTACGAGCAGTACTTC. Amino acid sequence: CASSPEGGSSYEQYF.

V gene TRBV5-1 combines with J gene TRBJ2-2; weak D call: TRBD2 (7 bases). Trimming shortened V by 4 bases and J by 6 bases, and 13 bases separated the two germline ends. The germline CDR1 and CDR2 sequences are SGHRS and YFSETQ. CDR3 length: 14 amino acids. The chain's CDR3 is CASSVTGRAGELFF. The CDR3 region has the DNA TGCGCCAGCAGCGTTACAGGGAGGGCCGGGGAGCTGTTTTTT.

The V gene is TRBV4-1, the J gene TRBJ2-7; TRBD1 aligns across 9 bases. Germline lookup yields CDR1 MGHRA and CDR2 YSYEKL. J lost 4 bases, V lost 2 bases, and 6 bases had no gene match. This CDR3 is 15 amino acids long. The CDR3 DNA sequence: TGCGCCAGCAGCCAACCGGGACAGGGCCTTTACGAGCAGTACTTC. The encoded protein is CASSQPGQGLYEQYF.

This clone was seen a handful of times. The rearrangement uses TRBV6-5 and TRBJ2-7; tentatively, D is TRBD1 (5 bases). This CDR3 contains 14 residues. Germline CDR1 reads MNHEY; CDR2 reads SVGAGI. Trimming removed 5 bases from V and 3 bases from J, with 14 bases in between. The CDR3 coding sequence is TGTGCCAGCAGTGTCAACGGACAAAACTACGAGCAGTACTTC. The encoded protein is CASSVNGQNYEQYF.

The CDR3 spells CASSPRASGSPPNEQFF. The CDR3 nucleotides read TGCGCCAGCAGCCCAAGAGCTAGCGGGAGCCCCCCCAATGAGCAGTTCTTC. The V call is TRBV4-3, the J call TRBJ2-1, with 10 bases lining up with TRBD2. The CDR3 contains 17 residues. Trimming at V came to 4 bases and at J to 6 bases, leaving 12 bases not matched to a gene. CDR1 is LGHNA and CDR2 is YSLEER in the germline V gene.

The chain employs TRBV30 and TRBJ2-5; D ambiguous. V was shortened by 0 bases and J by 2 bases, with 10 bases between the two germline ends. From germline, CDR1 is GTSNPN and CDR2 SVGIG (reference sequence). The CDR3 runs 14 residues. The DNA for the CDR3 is TGTGCCTGGAGTGTACGAAGCGCACAAGAGACCCAGTACTTC. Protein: CAWSVRSAQETQYF.

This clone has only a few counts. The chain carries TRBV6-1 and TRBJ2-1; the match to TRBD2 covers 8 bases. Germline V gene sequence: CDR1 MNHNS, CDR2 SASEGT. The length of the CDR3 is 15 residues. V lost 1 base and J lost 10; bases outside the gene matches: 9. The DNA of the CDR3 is TGTGCCAGCAGTGAAGTCCAGCGGGGGAAAGGGGAGCAGTTCTTC. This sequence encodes CASSEVQRGKGEQFF.

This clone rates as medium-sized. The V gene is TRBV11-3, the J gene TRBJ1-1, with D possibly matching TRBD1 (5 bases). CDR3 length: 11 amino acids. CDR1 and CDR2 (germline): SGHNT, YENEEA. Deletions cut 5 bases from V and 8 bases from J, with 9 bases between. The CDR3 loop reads CASSQGVEAFF. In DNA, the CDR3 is TGTGCCAGCAGCCAAGGGGTGGAAGCTTTCTTT. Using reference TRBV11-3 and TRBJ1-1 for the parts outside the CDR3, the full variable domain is EAGVVQSPRYKIIEKKQPVAFWCNPISGHNTLYWYLQNLGQGPELLIRYENEEAVDDSQLPKDRFSAERLKGVDSTLKIQPAELGDSAVYLCASSQGVEAFFGQGTRLTVV.

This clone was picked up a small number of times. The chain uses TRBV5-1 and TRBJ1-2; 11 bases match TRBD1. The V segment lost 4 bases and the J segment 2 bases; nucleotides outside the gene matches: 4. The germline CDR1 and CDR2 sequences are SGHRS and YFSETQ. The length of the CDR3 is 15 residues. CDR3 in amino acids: CASSRDRGSNYGYTF. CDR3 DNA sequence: TGCGCCAGCAGCAGGGACAGGGGGTCCAACTATGGCTACACCTTC.

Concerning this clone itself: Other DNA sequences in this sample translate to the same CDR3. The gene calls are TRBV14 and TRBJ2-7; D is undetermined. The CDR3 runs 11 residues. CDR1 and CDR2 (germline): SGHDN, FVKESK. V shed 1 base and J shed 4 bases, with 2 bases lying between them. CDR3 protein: CASSQAYEQYF. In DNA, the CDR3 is TGTGCCAGCAGCCAAGCGTACGAGCAGTACTTC.

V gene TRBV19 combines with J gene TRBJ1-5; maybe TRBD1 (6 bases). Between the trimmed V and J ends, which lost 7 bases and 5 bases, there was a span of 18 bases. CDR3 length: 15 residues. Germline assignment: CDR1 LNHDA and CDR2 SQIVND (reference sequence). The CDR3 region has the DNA TGTGCCAGTATCTGGGGGCCCGTTCCACATCAGCCCCAGCATTTT. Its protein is CASIWGPVPHQPQHF.

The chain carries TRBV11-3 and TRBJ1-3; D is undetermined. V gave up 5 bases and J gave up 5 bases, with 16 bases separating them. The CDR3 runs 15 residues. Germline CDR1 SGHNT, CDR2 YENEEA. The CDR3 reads CASSNPGGSRNTIYF. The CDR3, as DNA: TGTGCCAGCAGCAACCCAGGAGGATCTCGAAACACCATATATTTT.

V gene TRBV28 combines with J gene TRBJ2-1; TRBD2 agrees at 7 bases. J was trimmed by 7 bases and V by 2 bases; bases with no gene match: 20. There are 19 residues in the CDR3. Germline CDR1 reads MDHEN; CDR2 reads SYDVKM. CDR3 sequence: CASSLTLGTGTGGSNEQFF. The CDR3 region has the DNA TGTGCCAGCAGTTTAACTCTCGGGACCGGCACGGGGGGAAGTAATGAGCAGTTCTTC.

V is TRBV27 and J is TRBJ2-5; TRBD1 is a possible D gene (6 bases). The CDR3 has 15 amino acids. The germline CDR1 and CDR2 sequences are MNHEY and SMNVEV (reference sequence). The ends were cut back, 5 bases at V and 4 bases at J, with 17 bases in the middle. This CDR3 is CASSQNRVGRETQYF. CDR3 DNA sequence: TGTGCCAGCAGTCAAAACAGGGTAGGGCGAGAGACCCAGTACTTC.

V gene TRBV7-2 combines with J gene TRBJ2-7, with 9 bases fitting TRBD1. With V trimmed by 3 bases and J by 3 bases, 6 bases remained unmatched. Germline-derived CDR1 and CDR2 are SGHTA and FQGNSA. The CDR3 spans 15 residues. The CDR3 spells CASSFSPGQGYEQYF. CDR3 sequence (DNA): TGTGCCAGCAGCTTTTCTCCGGGACAGGGCTACGAGCAGTACTTC.

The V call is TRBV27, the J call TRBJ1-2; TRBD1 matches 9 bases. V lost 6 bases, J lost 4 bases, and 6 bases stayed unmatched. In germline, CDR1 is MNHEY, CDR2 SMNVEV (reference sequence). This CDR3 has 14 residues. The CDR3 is CASRPGQGPYGYTF. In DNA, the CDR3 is TGTGCCAGCAGACCGGGACAGGGTCCCTATGGCTACACCTTC.

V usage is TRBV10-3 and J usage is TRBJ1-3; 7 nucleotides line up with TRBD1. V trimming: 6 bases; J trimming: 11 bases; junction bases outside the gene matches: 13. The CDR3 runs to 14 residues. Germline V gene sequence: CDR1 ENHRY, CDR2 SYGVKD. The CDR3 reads CAIRPQGTEMSIYF. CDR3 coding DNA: TGTGCCATCAGACCACAGGGGACCGAAATGTCCATATATTTT.